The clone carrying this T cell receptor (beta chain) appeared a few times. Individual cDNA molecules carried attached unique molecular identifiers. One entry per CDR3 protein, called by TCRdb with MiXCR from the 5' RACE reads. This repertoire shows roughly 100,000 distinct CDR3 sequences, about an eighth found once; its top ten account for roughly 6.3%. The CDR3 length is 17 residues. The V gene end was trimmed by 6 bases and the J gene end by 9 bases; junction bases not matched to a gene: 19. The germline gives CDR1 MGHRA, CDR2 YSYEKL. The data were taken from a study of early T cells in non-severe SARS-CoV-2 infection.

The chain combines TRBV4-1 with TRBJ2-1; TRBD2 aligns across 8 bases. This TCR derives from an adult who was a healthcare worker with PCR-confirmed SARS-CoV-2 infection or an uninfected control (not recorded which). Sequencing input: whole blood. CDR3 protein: CASRRLAGAGVEGEQFF. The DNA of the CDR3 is TGCGCCAGCAGACGATTAGCTGGAGCGGGGGTTGAGGGTGAGCAGTTCTTC.